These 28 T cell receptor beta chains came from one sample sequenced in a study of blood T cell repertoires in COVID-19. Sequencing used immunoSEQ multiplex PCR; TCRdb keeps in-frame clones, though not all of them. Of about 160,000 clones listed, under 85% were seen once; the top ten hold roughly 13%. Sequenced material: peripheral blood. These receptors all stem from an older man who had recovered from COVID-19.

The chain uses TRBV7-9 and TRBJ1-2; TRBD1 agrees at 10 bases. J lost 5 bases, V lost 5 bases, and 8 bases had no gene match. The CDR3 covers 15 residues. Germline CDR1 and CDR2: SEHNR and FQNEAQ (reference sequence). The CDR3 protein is CASSTTDRGLYGYTF. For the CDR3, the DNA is TGTGCCAGCAGCACCACAGACAGGGGGCTTTATGGCTACACCTTC.

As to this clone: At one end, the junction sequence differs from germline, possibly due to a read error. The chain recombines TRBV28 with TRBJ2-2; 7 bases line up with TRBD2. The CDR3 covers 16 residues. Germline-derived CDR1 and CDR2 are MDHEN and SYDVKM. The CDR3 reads CASSFRGSANTGELFF. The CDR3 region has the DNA TGTGCCAGCAGTTTCCGCGGGAGCGCGAATACCGGGGAGCTGTTTTTT.

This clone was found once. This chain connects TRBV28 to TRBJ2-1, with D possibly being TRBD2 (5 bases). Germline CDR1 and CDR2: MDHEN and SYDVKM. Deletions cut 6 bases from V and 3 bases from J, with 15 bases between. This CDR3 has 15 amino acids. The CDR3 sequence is CASSLEGAGYNEQFF. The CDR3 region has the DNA TGTGCCAGCAGCTTAGAGGGAGCCGGCTACAATGAGCAGTTCTTC.

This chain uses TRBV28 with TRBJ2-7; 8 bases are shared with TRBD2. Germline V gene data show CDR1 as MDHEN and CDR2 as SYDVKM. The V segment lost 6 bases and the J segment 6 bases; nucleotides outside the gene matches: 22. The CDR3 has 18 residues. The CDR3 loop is CASSWVGTSGGMTLEQYF. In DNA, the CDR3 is TGTGCCAGCAGCTGGGTCGGAACTAGCGGAGGGATGACGCTCGAGCAGTACTTC.

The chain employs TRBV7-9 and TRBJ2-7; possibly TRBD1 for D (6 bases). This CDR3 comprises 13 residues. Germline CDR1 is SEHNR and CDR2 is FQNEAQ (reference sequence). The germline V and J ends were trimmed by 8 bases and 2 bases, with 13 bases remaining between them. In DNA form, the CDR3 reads TGTGCCAGCGCCCGGGACACCGCCTACGAGCAGTACTTC. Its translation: CASARDTAYEQYF.

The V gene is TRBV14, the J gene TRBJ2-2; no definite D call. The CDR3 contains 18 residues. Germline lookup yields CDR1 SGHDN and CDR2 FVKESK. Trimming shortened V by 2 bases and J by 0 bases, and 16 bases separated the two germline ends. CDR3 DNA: TGTGCCAGCAGCCAAAAAATCTCGCGGCGCGCGAACACCGGGGAGCTGTTTTTT. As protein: CASSQKISRRANTGELFF.

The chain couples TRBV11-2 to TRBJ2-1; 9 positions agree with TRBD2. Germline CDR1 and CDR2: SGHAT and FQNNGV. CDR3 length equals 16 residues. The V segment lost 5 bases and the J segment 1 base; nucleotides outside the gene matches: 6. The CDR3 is CASSPRLAASYNEQFF. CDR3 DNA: TGTGCCAGCAGCCCCCGACTAGCGGCTTCCTACAATGAGCAGTTCTTC.

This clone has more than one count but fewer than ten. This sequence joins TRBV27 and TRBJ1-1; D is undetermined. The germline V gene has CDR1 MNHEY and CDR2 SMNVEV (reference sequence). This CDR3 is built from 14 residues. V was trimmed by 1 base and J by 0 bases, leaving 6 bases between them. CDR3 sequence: CASSLWPLNTEAFF. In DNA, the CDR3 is TGTGCCAGCAGTTTATGGCCACTGAACACTGAAGCTTTCTTT.

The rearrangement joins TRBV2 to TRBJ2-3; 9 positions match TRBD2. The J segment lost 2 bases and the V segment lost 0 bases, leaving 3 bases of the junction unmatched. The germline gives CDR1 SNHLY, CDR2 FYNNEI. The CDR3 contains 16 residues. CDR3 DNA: TGTGCCAGCAGTGAAGCGCTAGCGGGGAACACAGATACGCAGTATTTT. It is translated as CASSEALAGNTDTQYF.

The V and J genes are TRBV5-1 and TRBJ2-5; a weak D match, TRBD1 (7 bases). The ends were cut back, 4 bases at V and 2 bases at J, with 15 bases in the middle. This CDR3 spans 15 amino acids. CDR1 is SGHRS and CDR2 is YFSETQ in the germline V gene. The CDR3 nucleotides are TGCGCCAGCAGCGGAGGGACAGCAAAGCAAGAGACCCAGTACTTC. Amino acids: CASSGGTAKQETQYF.

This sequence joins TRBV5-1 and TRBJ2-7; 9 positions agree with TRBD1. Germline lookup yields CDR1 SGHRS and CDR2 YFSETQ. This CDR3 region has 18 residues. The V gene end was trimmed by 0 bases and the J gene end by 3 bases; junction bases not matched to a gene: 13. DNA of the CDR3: TGCGCCAGCAGCTTGGGACAGGGGGGGCCTAGCGGAATCTACGAGCAGTACTTC. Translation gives CASSLGQGGPSGIYEQYF.

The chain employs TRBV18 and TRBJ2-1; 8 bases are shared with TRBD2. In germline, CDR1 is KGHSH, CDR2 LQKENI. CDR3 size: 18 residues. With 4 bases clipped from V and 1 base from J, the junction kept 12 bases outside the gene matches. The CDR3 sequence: CASSLRGGRPESYNEQFF. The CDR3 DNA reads TGTGCCAGCTCACTCCGGGGGGGGCGACCCGAGTCCTACAATGAGCAGTTCTTC.

CDR3 bases: TGTGCCAGCAGTTTCTCAGCGGGAGGCTACGAGCAGTACTTC. It specifies CASSFSAGGYEQYF. The V call is TRBV28, the J call TRBJ2-7; 9 bases agree with TRBD2. V lost 3 bases to trimming and J lost 3 bases; unmatched junction nucleotides: 3. CDR1 is MDHEN and CDR2 is SYDVKM in the germline V gene. This CDR3 is built from 14 residues. The full variable domain, completed using reference TRBV28 and TRBJ2-7, is DVKVTQSSRYLVKRTGEKVFLECVQDMDHENMFWYRQDPGLGLRLIYFSYDVKMKEKGDIPEGYSVSREKKERFSLILESASTNQTSMYLCASSFSAGGYEQYFGPGTRLTVT.

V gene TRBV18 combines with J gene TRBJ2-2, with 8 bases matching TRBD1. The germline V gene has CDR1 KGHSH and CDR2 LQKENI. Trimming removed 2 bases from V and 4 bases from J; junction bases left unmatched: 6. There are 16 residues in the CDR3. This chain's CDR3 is CASSPTDRVGTGELFF. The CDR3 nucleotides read TGTGCCAGCTCACCAACGGACAGGGTAGGCACCGGGGAGCTGTTTTTT. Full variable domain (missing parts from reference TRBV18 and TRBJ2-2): NAGVMQNPRHLVRRRGQEARLRCSPMKGHSHVYWYRQLPEEGLKFMVYLQKENIIDESGMPKERFSAEFPKEGPSILRIQQVVRGDSAAYFCASSPTDRVGTGELFFGEGSRLTVL.

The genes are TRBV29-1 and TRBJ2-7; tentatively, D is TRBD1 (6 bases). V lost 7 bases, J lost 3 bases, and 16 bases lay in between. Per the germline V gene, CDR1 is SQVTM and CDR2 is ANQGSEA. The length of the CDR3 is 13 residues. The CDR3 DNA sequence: TGCAGCGCGGCCTGGACAGAACACTACGAGCAGTACTTC. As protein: CSAAWTEHYEQYF.

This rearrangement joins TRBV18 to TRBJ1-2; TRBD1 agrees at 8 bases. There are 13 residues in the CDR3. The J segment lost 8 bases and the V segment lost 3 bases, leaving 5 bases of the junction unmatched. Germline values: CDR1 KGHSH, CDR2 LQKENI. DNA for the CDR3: TGTGCCAGCTCACCGGACAGGGCGCAGGGCTACACCTTC. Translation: CASSPDRAQGYTF.

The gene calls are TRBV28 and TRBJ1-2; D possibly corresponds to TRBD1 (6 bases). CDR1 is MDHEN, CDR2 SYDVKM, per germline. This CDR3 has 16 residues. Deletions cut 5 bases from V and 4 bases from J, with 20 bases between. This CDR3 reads CASSPATGRLGYGYTF. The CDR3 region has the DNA TGTGCCAGCAGTCCCGCGACAGGACGGCTGGGCTATGGCTACACCTTC.

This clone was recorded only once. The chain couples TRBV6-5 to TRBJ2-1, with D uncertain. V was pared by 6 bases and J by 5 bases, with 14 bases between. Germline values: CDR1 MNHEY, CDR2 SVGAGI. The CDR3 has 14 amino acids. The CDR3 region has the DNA TGTGCCAGCAGAGGAGTACGAGTCAACAATGAGCAGTTCTTC. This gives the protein CASRGVRVNNEQFF.

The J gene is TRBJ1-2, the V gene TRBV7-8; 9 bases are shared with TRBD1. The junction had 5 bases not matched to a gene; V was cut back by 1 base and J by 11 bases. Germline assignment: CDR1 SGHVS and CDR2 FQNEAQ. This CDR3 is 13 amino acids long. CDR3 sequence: CASSLGRDRVYTF. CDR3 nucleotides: TGTGCCAGCAGCTTAGGGCGGGACAGGGTATACACCTTC.

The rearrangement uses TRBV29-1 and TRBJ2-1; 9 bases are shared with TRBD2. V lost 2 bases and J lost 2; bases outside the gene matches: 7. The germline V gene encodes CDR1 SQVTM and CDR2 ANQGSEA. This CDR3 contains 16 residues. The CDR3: CSVERVAGVPYNEQFF. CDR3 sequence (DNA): TGCAGCGTTGAAAGGGTAGCGGGAGTCCCCTACAATGAGCAGTTCTTC.

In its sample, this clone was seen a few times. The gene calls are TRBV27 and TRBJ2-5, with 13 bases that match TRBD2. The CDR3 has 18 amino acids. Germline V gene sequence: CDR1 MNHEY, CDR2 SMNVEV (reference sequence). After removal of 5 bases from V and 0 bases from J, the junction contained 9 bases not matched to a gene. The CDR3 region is CASSPTSGRARYQETQYF. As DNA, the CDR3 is TGTGCCAGCAGTCCCACTAGCGGGAGGGCCCGCTACCAAGAGACCCAGTACTTC.

CDR3 amino acids: CASSPRGEKLFF. CDR3 nucleotides: TGTGCCAGCAGCCCCCGTGGCGAAAAACTGTTTTTT. The J gene is TRBJ1-4, the V gene TRBV7-9; D not certain. In germline, CDR1 is SEHNR, CDR2 FQNEAQ (reference sequence). This CDR3 is 12 amino acids long. The V end lost 5 bases, the J end lost 8 bases, and 9 bases lay between the germline ends.

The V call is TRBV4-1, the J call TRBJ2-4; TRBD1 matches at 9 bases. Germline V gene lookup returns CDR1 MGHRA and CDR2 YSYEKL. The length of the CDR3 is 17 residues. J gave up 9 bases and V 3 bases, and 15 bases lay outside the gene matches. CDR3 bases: TGCGCCAGCAGCCAGGTGACAGGGGGGCTACGTATTGGCATTCAGTACTTC. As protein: CASSQVTGGLRIGIQYF.

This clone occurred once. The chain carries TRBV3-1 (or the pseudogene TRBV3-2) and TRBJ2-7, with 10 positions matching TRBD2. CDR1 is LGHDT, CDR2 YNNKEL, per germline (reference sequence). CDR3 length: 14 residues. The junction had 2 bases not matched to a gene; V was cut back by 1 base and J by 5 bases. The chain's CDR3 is CASSQGLAGDEQYF. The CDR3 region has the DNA TGTGCCAGCAGCCAAGGTCTAGCGGGAGACGAGCAGTACTTC.

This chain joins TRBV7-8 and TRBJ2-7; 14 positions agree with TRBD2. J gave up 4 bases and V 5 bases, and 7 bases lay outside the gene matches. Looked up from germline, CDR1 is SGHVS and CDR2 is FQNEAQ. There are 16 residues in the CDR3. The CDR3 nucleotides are TGTGCCAGCAGCGAGCGGACTAGCGGGAGGTTTTACGAGCAGTACTTC. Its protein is CASSERTSGRFYEQYF.

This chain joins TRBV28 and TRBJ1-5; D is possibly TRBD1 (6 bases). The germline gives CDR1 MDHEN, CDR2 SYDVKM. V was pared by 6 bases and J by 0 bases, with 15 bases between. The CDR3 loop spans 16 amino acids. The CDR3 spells CASRTRQAYSNQPQHF. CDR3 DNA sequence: TGTGCCAGCAGGACCCGACAGGCCTATAGCAATCAGCCCCAGCATTTT.

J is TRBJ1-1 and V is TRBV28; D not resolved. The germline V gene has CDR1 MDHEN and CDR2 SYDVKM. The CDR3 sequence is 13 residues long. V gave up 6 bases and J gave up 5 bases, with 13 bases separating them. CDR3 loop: CASRPRPRTEAFF. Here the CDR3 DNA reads TGTGCCAGCAGACCTAGACCGAGGACTGAAGCTTTCTTT.

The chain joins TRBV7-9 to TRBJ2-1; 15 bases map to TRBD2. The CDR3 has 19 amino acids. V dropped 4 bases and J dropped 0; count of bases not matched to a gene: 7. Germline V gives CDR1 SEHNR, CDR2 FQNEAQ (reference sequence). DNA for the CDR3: TGTGCCAGCAGCTCGGGACTAGCGGGAGGCCAATTCTCCTACAATGAGCAGTTCTTC. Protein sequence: CASSSGLAGGQFSYNEQFF.